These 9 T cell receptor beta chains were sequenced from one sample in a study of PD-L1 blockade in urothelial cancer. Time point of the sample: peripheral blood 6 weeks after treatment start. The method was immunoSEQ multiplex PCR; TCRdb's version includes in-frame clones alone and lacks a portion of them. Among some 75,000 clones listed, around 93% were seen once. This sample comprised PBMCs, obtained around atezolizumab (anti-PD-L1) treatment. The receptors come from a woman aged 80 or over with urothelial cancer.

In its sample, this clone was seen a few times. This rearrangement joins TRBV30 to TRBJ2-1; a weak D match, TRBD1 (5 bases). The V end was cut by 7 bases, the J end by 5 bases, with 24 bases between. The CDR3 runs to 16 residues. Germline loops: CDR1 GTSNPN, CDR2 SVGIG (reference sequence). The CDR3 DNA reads TGTGCCTTCTTCCCACCCGGACATCACCTAAACAATGAGCAGTTCTTC. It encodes CAFFPPGHHLNNEQFF.

The CDR3 nucleotides are TGTGCCTGGAGTGATTTAGCGGGTGAGCAGTTCTTC. It is translated as CAWSDLAGEQFF. This chain connects TRBV30 to TRBJ2-1; TRBD2 matches at 7 bases. Germline V lookup: CDR1 GTSNPN, CDR2 SVGIG (reference sequence). J gave up 9 bases and V 1 base, and 3 bases lay outside the gene matches. The CDR3 contains 12 residues.

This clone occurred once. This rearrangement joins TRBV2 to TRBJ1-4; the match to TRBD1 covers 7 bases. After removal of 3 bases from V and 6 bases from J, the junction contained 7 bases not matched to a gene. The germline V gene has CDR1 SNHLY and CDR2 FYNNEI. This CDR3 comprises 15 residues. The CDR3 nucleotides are TGTGCCAGCAGTGAGATCGGCAGGGGGGATGAAAAACTGTTTTTT. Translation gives CASSEIGRGDEKLFF. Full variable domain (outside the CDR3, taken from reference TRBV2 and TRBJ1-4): EPEVTQTPSHQVTQMGQEVILRCVPISNHLYFYWYRQILGQKVEFLVSFYNNEISEKSEIFDDQFSVERPDGSNFTLKIRSTKLEDSAMYFCASSEIGRGDEKLFFGSGTQLSVL.

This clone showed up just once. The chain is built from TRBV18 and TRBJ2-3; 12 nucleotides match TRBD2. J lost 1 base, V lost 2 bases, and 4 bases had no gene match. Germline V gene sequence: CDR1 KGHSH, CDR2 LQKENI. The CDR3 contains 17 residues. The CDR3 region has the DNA TGTGCCAGCTCACCAATACTAGCGGGAGGACGCACAGATACGCAGTATTTT. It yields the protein CASSPILAGGRTDTQYF.

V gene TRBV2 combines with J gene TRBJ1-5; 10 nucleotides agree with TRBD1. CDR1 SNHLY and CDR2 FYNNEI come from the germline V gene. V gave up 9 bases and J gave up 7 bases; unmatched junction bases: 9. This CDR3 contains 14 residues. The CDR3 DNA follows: TGTGCCAGTAGCCCGACAGGGGGCGAACAGCCCCAGCATTTT. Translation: CASSPTGGEQPQHF.

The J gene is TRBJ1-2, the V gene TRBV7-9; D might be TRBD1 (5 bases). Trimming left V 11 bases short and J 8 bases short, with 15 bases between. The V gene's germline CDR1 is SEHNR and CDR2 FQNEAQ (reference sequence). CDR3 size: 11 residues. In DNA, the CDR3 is TGTGCCGCCCTGGGGGGTCGGGGCTACACCTTC. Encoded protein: CAALGGRGYTF.

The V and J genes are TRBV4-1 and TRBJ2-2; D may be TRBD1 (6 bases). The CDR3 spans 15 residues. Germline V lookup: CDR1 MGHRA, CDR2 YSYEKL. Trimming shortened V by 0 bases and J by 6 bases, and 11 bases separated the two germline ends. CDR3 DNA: TGCGCCAGCAGCCAAGAACAGGGTAGGGCCGGGGAGCTGTTTTTT. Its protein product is CASSQEQGRAGELFF.

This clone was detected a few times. The CDR3 sequence: CASSEFRGEEKLFF. In nucleotides, the CDR3 is TGTGCCAGCAGTGAATTCAGGGGGGAGGAAAAACTGTTTTTT. The gene calls are TRBV25-1 and TRBJ1-4; 7 bases agree with TRBD1. CDR1 and CDR2 from the germline V gene are MGHDK and SYGVNS. The trim removed 1 base at V and 8 bases at J, leaving 4 bases unmatched. The CDR3 has 14 amino acids.

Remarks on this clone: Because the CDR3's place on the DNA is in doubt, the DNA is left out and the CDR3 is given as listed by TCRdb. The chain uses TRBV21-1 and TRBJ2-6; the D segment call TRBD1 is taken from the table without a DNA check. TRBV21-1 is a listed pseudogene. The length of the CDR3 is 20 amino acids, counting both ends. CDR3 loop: CASSKGSWGQGASGANVLTF.